This T cell receptor (beta chain) was captured by sequencing in a study of cytomegalovirus exposure and HLA in healthy donors. Regarding the study as a whole: Under in vitro conditions, a few CMV-associated chains were confirmed as specific for CMV antigens. Subsequent analysis found a tendency for first-cohort TCR clusters to co-occur within the 120 validation repertoires.

Method: immunoSEQ multiplex PCR; TCRdb's copy keeps in-frame clones and lacks some. The sample records tens of thousands of clones, approximately 94% being singletons. Notes on this clone: Antigen: not known.

The V and J ends lost 1 base and 4 bases respectively, with 10 bases between them. Looked up from germline, CDR1 is SGHVS and CDR2 is FNYEAQ. The CDR3 is made up of 14 amino acids. V and J are TRBV7-6 and TRBJ2-5; D uncertain. The clonotype originates from a young man in good health and CMV-seronegative. The sequenced material came from PBMCs. The CDR3 nucleotides read TGTGCCAGCAGCTTAGACGAGCGTCGAGAGACCCAGTACTTC. This codes for CASSLDERRETQYF.